Listed here are 2 T cell receptor beta chains from one sample, sequenced in a study of human T cells and chemical hapten exposure (dated by TCRdb to the early 2020s). Taken with the paper, the label for time point translates to: pre-sensitization, week 0. Read against the paper, the sample's treatment or condition label means: therapeutic diphenylcyclopropenone sensitization with weekly scalp DPC. The library was produced with RACE. The data were produced on a NextSeq 500. The public reads were quality trimmed at Q25 with fastp and then assembled into clones with MiXCR by TCRdb, keeping productive beta chains. Each entry is one CDR3 protein sequence, shown with its most common DNA and genes. The sample includes 120,000 or so distinct CDR3 sequences, with approximately 13% observed a single time. The ten largest clones capture around 3% of the sample. This sample comprised whole blood, obtained in connection with sensitization to the hapten diphenylcyclopropenone (DPC). These receptors came from a young woman with alopecia areata. Some clones in this sample may be carry-over from other donors' samples.

Comments on this clonotype: Its ends do not fully match the called genes, so a read error is possible. J is TRBJ2-2 and V is TRBV7-9, with D perhaps matching TRBD1 or TRBD2 (5 bases each). This CDR3 is built from 16 residues. Per the germline V gene, CDR1 is SEHNR and CDR2 is FQNEAQ (reference sequence). The CDR3 region has the DNA TGTGCCAGCAGCTTACCGCGGACATGGCCCACCGGGGAGCTGTCTTTT. Encoded protein: CASSLPRTWPTGELSF. Complete variable domain (other parts from reference TRBV7-9 and TRBJ2-2): DTGVSQNPRHKITKRGQNVTFRCDPISEHNRLYWYRQTLGQGPEFLTYFQNEAQLEKSRLLSDRFSAERPKGSFSTLEIQRTEQGDSAMYLCASSLPRTWPTGELSFGEGSRLTVL.

This clonotype was detected a few times. V and J are TRBV27 and TRBJ2-1; D perhaps matches TRBD2 (5 bases). V was pared by 5 bases and J by 6 bases, with 26 bases between. Germline CDR1 reads MNHEY; CDR2 reads SMNVEV (reference sequence). The CDR3 sequence is 18 residues long. CDR3 in DNA: TGTGCCAGCAGTCCTCTCATGAGCGGAACTCCAGTATCCAATGAGCAGTTCTTC. Translating gives CASSPLMSGTPVSNEQFF.